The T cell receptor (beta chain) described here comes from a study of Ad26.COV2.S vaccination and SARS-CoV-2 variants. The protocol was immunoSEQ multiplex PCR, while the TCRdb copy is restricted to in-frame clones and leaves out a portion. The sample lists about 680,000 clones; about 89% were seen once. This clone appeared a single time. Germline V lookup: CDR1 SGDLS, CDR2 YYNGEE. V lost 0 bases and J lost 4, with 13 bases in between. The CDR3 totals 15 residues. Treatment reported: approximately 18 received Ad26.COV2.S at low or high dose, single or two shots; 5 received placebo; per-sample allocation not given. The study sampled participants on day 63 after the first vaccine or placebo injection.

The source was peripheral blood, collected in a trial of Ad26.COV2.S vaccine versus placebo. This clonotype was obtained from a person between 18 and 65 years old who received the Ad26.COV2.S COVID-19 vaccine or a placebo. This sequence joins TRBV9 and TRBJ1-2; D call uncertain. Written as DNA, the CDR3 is TGTGCCAGCAGCGTAGCGGCGGGAGGTAGCTATGGCTACACCTTC. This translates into CASSVAAGGSYGYTF.